This passage covers 10 T cell receptor beta chains from one sample sequenced in a study of T-cell memory formation after mild COVID-19. In TCRdb, the 5' RACE reads were re-called with MiXCR into one record per CDR3 protein. The data contain approximately 390,000 distinct CDR3 sequences, approximately 15% of them singletons. Source material: PBMCs or a T cell subset sorted from them (not recorded which). These receptors all come from a man between 18 and 35 years old who had mild COVID-19 (a few samples of this study predate the infection). Cell type and time point are not known.

This clonotype was counted between two and nine times. The chain couples TRBV18 to TRBJ1-1, with D possibly matching TRBD1 (5 bases). Trimming took 3 bases from V and 1 from J, leaving 12 bases between them. Germline lookup yields CDR1 KGHSH and CDR2 LQKENI. The CDR3 contains 15 residues. The CDR3 protein is CASSPSRGGNTEAFF. The CDR3 coding sequence is TGTGCCAGCTCACCTTCGAGGGGAGGGAACACTGAAGCTTTCTTT. Full variable domain (missing parts from reference TRBV18 and TRBJ1-1): NAGVMQNPRHLVRRRGQEARLRCSPMKGHSHVYWYRQLPEEGLKFMVYLQKENIIDESGMPKERFSAEFPKEGPSILRIQQVVRGDSAAYFCASSPSRGGNTEAFFGQGTRLTVV.

The CDR3 nucleotides read TGCGCCAGCAGCGAGGTCGGGGTAGAGCCAGATACGCAGTATTTT. It translates to CASSEVGVEPDTQYF. The chain is built from TRBV5-1 and TRBJ2-3, with D perhaps matching TRBD2 (5 bases). This CDR3 contains 15 residues. CDR1 and CDR2 (germline): SGHRS, YFSETQ. Trimming removed 4 bases at V and 4 bases at J, with 16 bases between.

This clonotype has a single count. This chain links TRBV4-1 with TRBJ1-1; no firm D call. Germline CDR1 and CDR2: MGHRA and YSYEKL. With 4 bases removed from V and 1 base from J, the gap between germline ends came to 10 bases. This CDR3 spans 14 amino acids. CDR3 DNA: TGCGCCAGCAGCCCGTACCAGCGGAACACTGAAGCTTTCTTT. It translates to CASSPYQRNTEAFF.

The gene calls are TRBV2 and TRBJ1-1, with a possible D match to TRBD1 (6 bases). Germline values: CDR1 SNHLY, CDR2 FYNNEI. Trimming stripped 0 bases from V and 6 bases from J, with 14 bases between. The CDR3 has 15 residues. Here the CDR3 DNA reads TGTGCCAGCAGTGAAGCGCATAACAGGGCTGCTGAAGCTTTCTTT. Residues: CASSEAHNRAAEAFF. Full variable domain (outside the CDR3, taken from reference TRBV2 and TRBJ1-1): EPEVTQTPSHQVTQMGQEVILRCVPISNHLYFYWYRQILGQKVEFLVSFYNNEISEKSEIFDDQFSVERPDGSNFTLKIRSTKLEDSAMYFCASSEAHNRAAEAFFGQGTRLTVV.

The table lists this clonotype with a few counts. V and J are TRBV30 and TRBJ1-2, with 7 bases matching TRBD1. Trimming cost V 4 bases and J 4 bases; bases outside gene matches: 9. CDR1 and CDR2 from the germline V gene are GTSNPN and SVGIG (reference sequence). This CDR3 is built from 14 residues. The CDR3 nucleotides read TGTGCCTGGACGCCCGAATCAGGGGGCTATGGCTACACCTTC. Translating it yields CAWTPESGGYGYTF. The full variable domain, in which reference TRBV30 and TRBJ1-2 provide the parts outside the CDR3, is SQTIHQWPATLVQPVGSPLSLECTVEGTSNPNLYWYRQAAGRGLQLLFYSVGIGQISSEVPQNLSASRPQDRQFILSSKKLLLSDSGFYLCAWTPESGGYGYTFGSGTRLTVV.

This clonotype was detected only a few times. The chain couples TRBV10-1 to TRBJ2-1, with 10 nucleotides matching TRBD2. Looked up from germline, CDR1 is WNHNN and CDR2 is SYGVQD (reference sequence). The CDR3 extends over 16 amino acids. V lost 8 bases to trimming and J lost 2 bases; unmatched junction nucleotides: 9. Here the CDR3 reads CASPEASGGTYNEQFF. The CDR3 nucleotides read TGCGCCAGCCCCGAGGCTAGCGGGGGCACCTACAATGAGCAGTTCTTC.

This clonotype has a handful of counts. The chain links TRBV28 to TRBJ2-2; 7 bases map to TRBD1. CDR3 length: 15 residues. The junction had 3 bases not matched to a gene; V was cut back by 1 base and J by 4 bases. Germline assignment: CDR1 MDHEN and CDR2 SYDVKM. Here the CDR3 reads CASSLSGTVTGELFF. CDR3 nucleotides: TGTGCCAGCAGTTTATCCGGGACAGTCACCGGGGAGCTGTTTTTT.

The rearrangement joins TRBV19 to TRBJ1-1, with D hard to call. CDR1 is LNHDA and CDR2 is SQIVND in the germline V gene (reference sequence). Trimming cost V 6 bases and J 1 base, with 15 bases left between them. The CDR3 runs 15 residues. Written as DNA, the CDR3 is TGTGCCAGTAGCCCTCGATTGACGGGGAACACTGAAGCTTTCTTT. Its translation: CASSPRLTGNTEAFF.

The V gene is TRBV7-9, the J gene TRBJ2-7; D perhaps matches TRBD2 (5 bases). The CDR3 is 15 residues long. Germline V gives CDR1 SEHNR, CDR2 FQNEAQ (reference sequence). V lost 4 bases and J 0 bases, leaving 13 bases between the germline ends. Here the CDR3 reads CASSSSRGISYEQYF. CDR3 nucleotide sequence: TGTGCCAGCAGCTCCAGCCGGGGTATCTCCTACGAGCAGTACTTC.

This clonotype was observed a handful of times. The chain links TRBV20-1 to TRBJ2-1; 14 bases line up with TRBD2. The CDR3 is made up of 16 amino acids. The ends lost 0 bases at V and 8 bases at J; junction bases unmatched: 6. The germline V gene has CDR1 DFQATT and CDR2 SNEGSKA (reference sequence). The CDR3 sequence: CSARDWTSGGTDEQFF. The CDR3 nucleotides read TGCAGTGCTAGAGATTGGACTAGCGGGGGGACAGATGAGCAGTTCTTC.